The T cell receptor beta chain described here comes from a study of T cell repertoires in cytomegalovirus infection. Study information: Both CMV infection and a matching HLA type were indicated by public TCR beta signatures.

Findings of the study overall: It was HLA-C-restricted CMV-specific TCR beta clonotypes that dominated the response ex vivo.

MiXCR, applied by TCRdb to the reads, yields one record per CDR3 protein. The table records about 260,000 distinct CDR3 sequences, roughly an eighth of them present only once. Looked up from germline, CDR1 is MGHDK and CDR2 is SYGVNS. V was pared by 8 bases and J by 11 bases, with 21 bases between. This CDR3 contains 13 residues. As regards this clonotype: The antigen is undetermined.

The chain couples TRBV25-1 to TRBJ1-1; tentative D call: TRBD1 (6 bases). This clonotype originated in a human donor in good health (CMV status not recorded). Some clones in this sample may be carry-over from other donors' samples. Sequencing was carried out using PBMCs. The CDR3 coding sequence is TGTGCCAGCCAGGTCAGCTTTAGGGGGTCGGCTTTCTTT. It codes for CASQVSFRGSAFF.